The present T cell receptor (beta chain) was sequenced within a study of T cells in Graves' hyperthyroidism and ophthalmopathy. Background on the study: Peripheral blood was drawn at first diagnosis, prior to all treatment.

CDR3 length: 15 amino acids. V lost 0 bases and J lost 4, with 13 bases in between. The germline V gene has CDR1 SGHRS and CDR2 YFSETQ. Patients aged 18 to 65 had newly diagnosed hyperthyroidism lasting under 2 months. PBMCs came from 8.5 to 10 ml fresh peripheral blood. RNA transcripts yielded amplified TCR beta CDR3 regions. Initially, a first-round RT-PCR of the TCR CDR3 employed the HTBI primer set. In TCRdb, the multiplex PCR reads were re-called with MiXCR into one record per CDR3 protein. Found here are 340,000 or so distinct CDR3 sequences, around 16% of them singletons; the top ten hold roughly 33%. There are many counts of this clonotype. The target antigen is unknown. General study results and limits: The model identified upcoming ophthalmopathy a median approximately 6.4 months ahead of onset.

The chain couples TRBV5-1 to TRBJ1-1; D gene unclear. The receptor was derived from a man between 25 and 39 years old with Graves' hyperthyroidism. Sequencing was done on a sample of blood. The CDR3 DNA reads TGCGCCAGCAGCTTGGGAGTCAGGCGGGGCACTGAAGCTTTCTTT. Translated: CASSLGVRRGTEAFF.